The 24 T cell receptor beta chains below come from one sample, sequenced in a study of shared clonotypes between healthy human individuals. Sequenced by immunoSEQ multiplex PCR; TCRdb stores in-frame clones only, minus some. The sample shows under 600,000 clones, 70% to 80% of them seen only once. The sequencing input was PBMCs. The source is a woman in her thirties or forties in good health. Some clones in this sample may be carry-over from other donors' samples.

The chain combines TRBV30 with TRBJ1-1; D is uncertain. Germline V gene sequence: CDR1 GTSNPN, CDR2 SVGIG (reference sequence). The CDR3 loop spans 13 amino acids. V lost 2 bases and J 2 bases, leaving 9 bases between the germline ends. The CDR3 reads CAWSRSANTEAFF. CDR3 nucleotides: TGTGCCTGGAGTAGGTCCGCCAACACTGAAGCTTTCTTT.

The J gene is TRBJ2-3, the V gene TRBV4-2; D might be TRBD1 or TRBD2, each matching 5 bases. Germline values: CDR1 LGHNA, CDR2 YNFKEQ. The CDR3 spans 16 residues. Trimming shortened V by 2 bases and J by 0 bases, and 12 bases separated the two germline ends. The CDR3 DNA follows: TGTGCCAGCAGCCAACGTCGGGGCCCTAGCACAGATACGCAGTATTTT. This codes for CASSQRRGPSTDTQYF.

The rearrangement links TRBV14 to TRBJ2-1; D ambiguous. Germline loops: CDR1 SGHDN, CDR2 FVKESK. The CDR3 has 13 amino acids. Trimming took off 5 bases at V and 4 bases at J, with 9 bases between the two ends. CDR3 residues: CASSRGPYNEQFF. DNA for the CDR3: TGTGCCAGCAGCAGAGGTCCTTACAATGAGCAGTTCTTC.

The gene calls are TRBV14 and TRBJ2-7, with 10 positions matching TRBD2. V shed 4 bases, J shed 1 base, and the junction held 1 base outside the gene matches. The CDR3 is 14 amino acids. Germline-derived CDR1 and CDR2 are SGHDN and FVKESK. CDR3 loop: CASSPGLASYEQYF. CDR3 bases: TGTGCCAGCAGCCCGGGACTAGCGTCCTACGAGCAGTACTTC.

The chain carries TRBV12-5 and TRBJ2-7; 8 positions match TRBD1. The CDR3 covers 15 residues. CDR1 is LGHNT, CDR2 FRNRAP, per germline. J was trimmed by 0 bases and V by 7 bases; bases with no gene match: 8. The CDR3 sequence is CASEIGQGPSYEQYF. The CDR3 DNA follows: TGTGCTAGTGAGATCGGACAGGGACCCTCCTACGAGCAGTACTTC.

The CDR3 loop is CASSLRTGRSNTEAFF. The CDR3 DNA reads TGTGCCAGCAGCTTGAGGACAGGGCGGTCCAACACTGAAGCTTTCTTT. The chain combines TRBV5-5 with TRBJ1-1, with 8 bases identical to TRBD1. The germline V gene has CDR1 SGHKS and CDR2 YYEKEE (reference sequence). The CDR3 is made up of 16 amino acids. Germline trimming cut 1 base from V and 2 bases from J; bases unmatched to any gene: 7.

The chain couples TRBV7-2 to TRBJ2-1; D uncertain. Germline CDR1 and CDR2: SGHTA and FQGNSA. The CDR3 spans 15 residues. V lost 6 bases to trimming and J lost 2 bases, with 14 bases between them. The CDR3 DNA sequence: TGTGCCAGCAGGTCATCTTCGGCCACCTACAATGAGCAGTTCTTC. Translation gives CASRSSSATYNEQFF.

The rearrangement links TRBV19 to TRBJ2-7, with TRBD1 matching over 9 bases. V gave up 3 bases and J gave up 2 bases; unmatched junction bases: 2. The CDR3 sequence is 14 residues long. Germline V lookup: CDR1 LNHDA, CDR2 SQIVND (reference sequence). The CDR3 sequence is CASSIRDRAYEQYF. DNA of the CDR3: TGTGCCAGTAGTATTCGGGACAGGGCCTACGAGCAGTACTTC.

CDR3 DNA sequence: TGTGCCAGCAGCCCGACAGCCCGGGGTGCGGGGTACCAAGAGACCCAGTACTTC. It specifies CASSPTARGAGYQETQYF. The V call is TRBV5-6, the J call TRBJ2-5, with D possibly matching TRBD2 (6 bases). CDR1 is SGHDT, CDR2 YYEEEE, per germline. V lost 4 bases and J 0 bases, leaving 22 bases between the germline ends. The CDR3 loop spans 18 amino acids.

This chain joins TRBV23-1 and TRBJ2-3, with D tentatively TRBD1 (6 bases). TRBV23-1 carries the ORF label, with uncertain function. Trimming stripped 4 bases from V and 4 bases from J, with 18 bases between. The CDR3 is 16 residues long. CDR3 sequence reads: CASSRKQGLFADTQYF. CDR3 DNA sequence: TGCGCCAGCAGTCGAAAACAGGGTCTGTTTGCAGATACGCAGTATTTT.

The chain employs TRBV5-6 and TRBJ2-2; TRBD1 or TRBD2 may be the D gene (5 bases each). With 3 bases removed from V and 3 bases from J, the gap between germline ends came to 15 bases. CDR3 size: 16 residues. CDR1 and CDR2 (germline): SGHDT, YYEEEE. CDR3 sequence (DNA): TGTGCCAGCAGCTCCTATCGTTTGGGGGACACCGGGGAGCTGTTTTTT. It codes for CASSSYRLGDTGELFF.

The chain carries TRBV7-2 and TRBJ2-5; TRBD2 matches 14 bases. V shed 5 bases, J shed 1 base, and the junction held 6 bases outside the gene matches. There are 17 residues in the CDR3. The germline gives CDR1 SGHTA, CDR2 FQGNSA. CDR3: CASSVGTSGSFQETQYF. CDR3 coding DNA: TGTGCCAGCAGCGTGGGGACTAGCGGGAGCTTCCAAGAGACCCAGTACTTC.

V is TRBV28 and J is TRBJ1-3; maybe TRBD1 (6 bases). Trimming removed 3 bases from V and 1 base from J, with 13 bases in between. Germline V gives CDR1 MDHEN, CDR2 SYDVKM. The CDR3 consists of 16 residues. CDR3 protein: CASSFQGTISGNTIYF. The CDR3 DNA follows: TGTGCCAGCAGTTTTCAGGGGACAATTTCTGGAAACACCATATATTTT. The whole variable domain, remainder taken from reference TRBV28 and TRBJ1-3, is DVKVTQSSRYLVKRTGEKVFLECVQDMDHENMFWYRQDPGLGLRLIYFSYDVKMKEKGDIPEGYSVSREKKERFSLILESASTNQTSMYLCASSFQGTISGNTIYFGEGSWLTVV.

The chain has TRBV18 and TRBJ1-2; D ambiguous. Trimming pared 2 bases from V and 6 bases from J, leaving 13 bases between. This CDR3 comprises 14 residues. The germline CDR1 and CDR2 sequences are KGHSH and LQKENI. CDR3 DNA: TGTGCCAGCTCACCAAACACAATTGACCATGGCTACACCTTC. It yields the protein CASSPNTIDHGYTF.

The CDR3 protein is CASSLELAPYEQYF. In DNA, the CDR3 is TGTGCCAGCAGCTTAGAACTAGCTCCCTACGAGCAGTACTTC. The rearrangement joins TRBV7-8 to TRBJ2-7; weak D call: TRBD2 (6 bases). Trimming left V 1 base short and J 2 bases short, with 9 bases between. The CDR3 is 14 amino acids. The germline CDR1 and CDR2 sequences are SGHVS and FQNEAQ.

V usage is TRBV28 and J usage is TRBJ2-7; 9 bases map to TRBD2. The length of the CDR3 is 15 residues. Germline lookup yields CDR1 MDHEN and CDR2 SYDVKM. V was pared by 3 bases and J by 2 bases, with 5 bases of the junction left unmatched. CDR3 loop: CASSFGGRGPYEQYF. CDR3 DNA sequence: TGTGCCAGCAGTTTTGGCGGGAGGGGACCCTACGAGCAGTACTTC.

In nucleotides, the CDR3 is TGTGCCAGCAGCACCGCGGCAGGGCTCTTCCGAGCGGATGCCTACGAGCAGTACTTC. Translating gives CASSTAAGLFRADAYEQYF. This sequence joins TRBV7-9 and TRBJ2-7, with D perhaps given as TRBD1 or TRBD2 (5 bases each). The CDR3 sequence is 19 residues long. V was cut by 5 bases and J by 2 bases, with 28 bases left in between. Per the germline V gene, CDR1 is SEHNR and CDR2 is FQNEAQ (reference sequence).

The rearrangement links TRBV29-1 to TRBJ2-1, with 11 positions matching TRBD2. V was clipped by 7 bases and J by 1 base; unmatched bases: 3. This CDR3 spans 14 amino acids. CDR1 is SQVTM, CDR2 ANQGSEA, per germline. CDR3 protein: CSALAGGSYNEQFF. The CDR3 nucleotides read TGCAGCGCCTTAGCGGGAGGGTCCTACAATGAGCAGTTCTTC.

This sequence joins TRBV9 and TRBJ1-2, with D perhaps TRBD1 (5 bases). Germline V gene sequence: CDR1 SGDLS, CDR2 YYNGEE. V lost 3 bases, J lost 6 bases, and 9 bases lay in between. The CDR3 runs 12 residues. Here the CDR3 DNA reads TGTGCCAGCAGCGCCTCAGGGCATGGCTACACCTTC. Its translation is CASSASGHGYTF. The whole variable domain, filled in from reference TRBV9 and TRBJ1-2, reads DSGVTQTPKHLITATGQRVTLRCSPRSGDLSVYWYQQSLDQGLQFLIQYYNGEERAKGNILERFSAQQFPDLHSELNLSSLELGDSALYFCASSASGHGYTFGSGTRLTVV.

Comments on this clone: The likely explanation is a read error, given a far larger clone one base away. This chain uses TRBV25-1 with TRBJ2-7; D is unclear. Per the germline V gene, CDR1 is MGHDK and CDR2 is SYGVNS. The CDR3 totals 15 residues. Trimming removed 4 bases at V and 0 bases at J, with 13 bases between. DNA for the CDR3: TGTGCCAGCAGTGGCCTCCTGGAGAACTCCTACGAGCAGTACTTC. Its translation is CASSGLLENSYEQYF.

This clone was seen only a few times. The V gene is TRBV7-6, the J gene TRBJ1-4; D is unresolved. The CDR3 length is 14 residues. V lost 1 base, J lost 7 bases, and 10 bases lay in between. In germline, CDR1 is SGHVS, CDR2 FNYEAQ. The CDR3 here is CASSLERQAEKLFF. The DNA for the CDR3 is TGTGCCAGCAGCTTAGAAAGACAAGCTGAAAAACTGTTTTTT.

The chain uses TRBV15 and TRBJ1-2; maybe TRBD1 (6 bases). V shed 3 bases and J shed 4 bases, with 15 bases lying between them. Germline loops: CDR1 LNHNV, CDR2 YYDKDF (reference sequence). The length of the CDR3 is 15 residues. CDR3 DNA sequence: TGTGCCACCAGCAGCGATCTAACAGGGACCTATGGCTACACCTTC. This translates into CATSSDLTGTYGYTF.

The chain couples TRBV20-1 to TRBJ2-7; D not resolved. V shed 5 bases and J shed 5 bases, with 7 bases lying between them. Germline loops: CDR1 DFQATT, CDR2 SNEGSKA (reference sequence). The CDR3 totals 10 residues. As DNA, the CDR3 is TGCAGTGCTCGGGTCCACGAGCAGTACTTC. It yields the protein CSARVHEQYF.

The chain has TRBV30 and TRBJ1-4; unclear D gene. The ends were cut back, 3 bases at V and 2 bases at J, with 10 bases in the middle. Germline V lookup: CDR1 GTSNPN, CDR2 SVGIG (reference sequence). This CDR3 is 14 amino acids long. The CDR3 is CAWSPLKTNEKLFF. CDR3 coding DNA: TGTGCCTGGAGCCCCTTAAAGACTAATGAAAAACTGTTTTTT.